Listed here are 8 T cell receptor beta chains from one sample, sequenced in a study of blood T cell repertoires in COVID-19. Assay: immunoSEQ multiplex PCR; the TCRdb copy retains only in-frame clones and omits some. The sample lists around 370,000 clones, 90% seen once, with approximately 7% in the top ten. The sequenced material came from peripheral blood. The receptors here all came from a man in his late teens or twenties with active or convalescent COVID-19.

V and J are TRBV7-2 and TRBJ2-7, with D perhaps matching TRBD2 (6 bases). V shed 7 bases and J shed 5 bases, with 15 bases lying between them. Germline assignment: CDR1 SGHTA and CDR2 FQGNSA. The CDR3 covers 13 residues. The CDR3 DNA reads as TGTGCCAGCACCCAGGGAGGAAGGAACGAGCAGTACTTC. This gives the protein CASTQGGRNEQYF.

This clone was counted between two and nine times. The chain's CDR3 is CASHRYVNQPQHF. In nucleotides, the CDR3 is TGTGCCAGCCACCGGTATGTCAATCAGCCCCAGCATTTT. The chain combines TRBV6-5 with TRBJ1-5; D gene unclear. The CDR3 has 13 residues. Per germline, CDR1 MNHEY and CDR2 SVGAGI. Trimming took off 8 bases at V and 3 bases at J, with 11 bases between the two ends.

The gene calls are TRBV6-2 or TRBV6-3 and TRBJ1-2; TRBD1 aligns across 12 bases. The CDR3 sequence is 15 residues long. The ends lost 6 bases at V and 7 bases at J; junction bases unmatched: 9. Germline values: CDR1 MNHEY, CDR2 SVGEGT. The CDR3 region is CASSPNPGQGAGYTF. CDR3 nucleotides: TGTGCCAGCAGCCCCAATCCGGGACAGGGGGCTGGCTACACCTTC.

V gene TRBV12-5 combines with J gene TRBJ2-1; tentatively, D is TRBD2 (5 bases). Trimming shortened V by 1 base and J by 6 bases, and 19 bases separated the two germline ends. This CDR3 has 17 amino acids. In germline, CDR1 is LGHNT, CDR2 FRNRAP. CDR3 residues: CASGLGAVGGLGNEQFF. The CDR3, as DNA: TGTGCTAGTGGTTTGGGGGCTGTTGGCGGGCTGGGCAATGAGCAGTTCTTC.

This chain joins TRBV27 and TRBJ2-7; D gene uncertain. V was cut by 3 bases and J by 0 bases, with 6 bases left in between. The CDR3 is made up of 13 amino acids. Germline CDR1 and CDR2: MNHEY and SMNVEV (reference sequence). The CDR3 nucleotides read TGTGCCAGCAGTTTTCTCGGCTCCTACGAGCAGTACTTC. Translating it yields CASSFLGSYEQYF.

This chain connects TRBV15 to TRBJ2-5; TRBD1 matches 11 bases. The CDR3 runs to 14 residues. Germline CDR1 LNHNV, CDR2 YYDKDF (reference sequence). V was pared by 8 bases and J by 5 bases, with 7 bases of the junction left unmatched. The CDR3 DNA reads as TGTGCCACCTCCTGGACAGGGGGCGCGGAGACCCAGTACTTC. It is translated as CATSWTGGAETQYF.

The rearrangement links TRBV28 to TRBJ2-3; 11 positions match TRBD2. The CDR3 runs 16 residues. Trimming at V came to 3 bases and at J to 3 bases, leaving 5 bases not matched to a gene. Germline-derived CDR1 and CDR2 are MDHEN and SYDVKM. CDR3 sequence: CASSFGSSGRTDTQYF. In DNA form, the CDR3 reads TGTGCCAGCAGTTTTGGGTCTAGCGGGAGGACAGATACGCAGTATTTT.

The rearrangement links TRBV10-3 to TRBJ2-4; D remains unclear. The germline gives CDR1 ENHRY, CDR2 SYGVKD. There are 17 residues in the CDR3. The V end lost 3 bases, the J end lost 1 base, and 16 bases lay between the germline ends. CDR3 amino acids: CAISDSGSAPAKNIQYF. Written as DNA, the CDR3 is TGTGCCATCAGTGATTCCGGGTCGGCCCCGGCCAAAAACATTCAGTACTTC.